This T cell receptor beta chain was captured in a study of T cells in Graves' hyperthyroidism and ophthalmopathy. Amplification of TCR beta CDR3 regions used RNA as the template. The HTBI primer set served for first-round RT-PCR of the TCR CDR3. TCRdb re-analysed the multiplex PCR reads in MiXCR, keeping a single row per CDR3 protein. This repertoire shows some 300,000 distinct CDR3 sequences, approximately 18% found once; its top ten account for roughly 40%. General study points: Ophthalmopathy was model-predicted a median about 6 months pre-onset.

This clonotype was detected many times. Its specificity is not known. Used for diagnoses were clinical symptoms, serum thyroxine and TRAb, thyroid ultrasound and orbital computed tomography. The CDR3 has 15 amino acids. From germline, CDR1 is SGHDT and CDR2 YYEEEE. V shed 6 bases, J shed 5 bases, and the junction held 12 bases outside the gene matches. This TCR derives from a man in his fifties with Graves' ophthalmopathy. Sequenced: blood. The rearrangement links TRBV5-6 to TRBJ2-3, with 7 nucleotides matching TRBD2. The CDR3 spells CASTRGGPHVDTQYF. Here the CDR3 DNA reads TGTGCCAGCACCCGGGGAGGGCCTCATGTAGATACGCAGTATTTT. The whole variable domain, filled in from reference TRBV5-6 and TRBJ2-3, reads DAGVTQSPTHLIKTRGQQVTLRCSPKSGHDTVSWYQQALGQGPQFIFQYYEEEERQRGNFPDRFSGHQFPNYSSELNVNALLLGDSALYLCASTRGGPHVDTQYFGPGTRLTVL.